Each of the 26 T cell receptor beta chains below was sequenced from the same sample in a study of blood T cell repertoires in COVID-19. Clones were read by immunoSEQ multiplex PCR, and TCRdb kept only the in-frame ones, dropping some. The sample contains approximately 300,000 clones, around 84% of which appear only once. The material sequenced was PBMCs or T cells enriched from blood (not recorded which). The receptors were gathered from a woman in her thirties who had been exposed to COVID-19.

The chain uses TRBV9 and TRBJ1-2, with D maybe TRBD1 (5 bases). The CDR3 totals 13 residues. Trimming left V 7 bases short and J 8 bases short, with 18 bases between. Germline V lookup: CDR1 SGDLS, CDR2 YYNGEE. Here the CDR3 DNA reads TGTGCCAGCTCAGGTTCTGGGGGGAGAGGCTACACCTTC. As protein: CASSGSGGRGYTF.

J is TRBJ2-7 and V is TRBV27; 7 nucleotides agree with TRBD1. This CDR3 has 15 amino acids. Trimming removed 5 bases from V and 2 bases from J; junction bases left unmatched: 9. The germline V gene encodes CDR1 MNHEY and CDR2 SMNVEV (reference sequence). CDR3 DNA: TGTGCCAGCAGTCAGAGGGACAGTCCACCCTACGAGCAGTACTTC. Translating it yields CASSQRDSPPYEQYF.

J is TRBJ1-2 and V is TRBV28, with 7 bases identical to TRBD1. V trimming: 2 bases; J trimming: 6 bases; junction bases outside the gene matches: 3. Germline V gene lookup returns CDR1 MDHEN and CDR2 SYDVKM. The CDR3 is 13 amino acids. The CDR3 DNA follows: TGTGCCAGCAGTTTAAGACAGGGCGATGGCTACACCTTC. Translating gives CASSLRQGDGYTF.

This chain links TRBV6-4 with TRBJ2-1; D possibly corresponds to TRBD1 (6 bases). This CDR3 is 13 amino acids long. V lost 6 bases and J lost 5, with 11 bases in between. Germline values: CDR1 MRHNA, CDR2 SNTAGT. In DNA, the CDR3 is TGTGCCAGCAGCTACAGGGCCAACAATGAGCAGTTCTTC. Translation: CASSYRANNEQFF.

J is TRBJ2-7 and V is TRBV19, with 9 bases that match TRBD2. This CDR3 is built from 16 residues. Germline loops: CDR1 LNHDA, CDR2 SQIVND (reference sequence). V shed 0 bases and J 3 bases; nucleotides not matched to a gene: 6. The CDR3 sequence: CASSIDLASGIYEQYF. DNA for the CDR3: TGTGCCAGTAGTATAGATTTGGCTAGCGGGATCTACGAGCAGTACTTC.

This rearrangement joins TRBV5-5 to TRBJ1-2; 9 bases line up with TRBD1. The CDR3 is 16 residues long. J gave up 5 bases and V 0 bases, and 8 bases lay outside the gene matches. The germline gives CDR1 SGHKS, CDR2 YYEKEE (reference sequence). This CDR3 is CASSLATGGAGYGYTF. In nucleotides, the CDR3 is TGTGCCAGCAGCTTGGCAACAGGGGGCGCGGGATATGGCTACACCTTC.

The chain links TRBV25-1 to TRBJ1-5, with a possible D match to TRBD1 (5 bases). The V end lost 3 bases, the J end lost 3 bases, and 18 bases lay between the germline ends. This CDR3 has 17 residues. CDR1 MGHDK and CDR2 SYGVNS come from the germline V gene. CDR3 bases: TGTGCCAGCAGTGAGTCTGGGGGAGGTTTCTACAATCAGCCCCAGCATTTT. Encoded protein: CASSESGGGFYNQPQHF.

The rearrangement joins TRBV7-6 to TRBJ1-2, with D possibly matching TRBD1 (5 bases). V was pared by 2 bases and J by 5 bases, with 12 bases between. The V gene's germline CDR1 is SGHVS and CDR2 FNYEAQ. The CDR3 totals 14 residues. For the CDR3, the DNA is TGTGCCAGCAGCTTAACATATCGGGGGTATGGCTACACCTTC. It specifies CASSLTYRGYGYTF.

The V gene is TRBV28, the J gene TRBJ1-5; 9 positions match TRBD1. Per germline, CDR1 MDHEN and CDR2 SYDVKM. The length of the CDR3 is 15 residues. The ends lost 6 bases at V and 0 bases at J; junction bases unmatched: 3. This CDR3 is CASRGQGYSNQPQHF. CDR3 sequence (DNA): TGTGCCAGCAGAGGACAGGGGTATAGCAATCAGCCCCAGCATTTT.

This chain joins TRBV6-5 and TRBJ1-2; maybe TRBD1 (5 bases). The CDR3 has 15 residues. Per the germline V gene, CDR1 is MNHEY and CDR2 is SVGAGI. Trimming left V 8 bases short and J 7 bases short, with 23 bases between. CDR3 bases: TGTGCCAGCGCCATAACAGGCGACCATCTCTCTGGCTACACCTTC. This codes for CASAITGDHLSGYTF.

V gene TRBV15 combines with J gene TRBJ2-1; 9 nucleotides line up with TRBD1. Trimming took 3 bases from V and 9 from J; bases not matched to a gene: 9. Germline CDR1 LNHNV, CDR2 YYDKDF (reference sequence). The CDR3 length is 15 residues. The chain's CDR3 is CATSSPGTGKGEQFF. CDR3 nucleotide sequence: TGTGCCACCAGCAGTCCCGGGACAGGGAAAGGTGAGCAGTTCTTC.

In its sample, this clone was seen a few times. The V call is TRBV5-1, the J call TRBJ2-7, with TRBD2 identical over 12 bases. Trimming took 2 bases from V and 1 from J; bases not matched to a gene: 7. CDR3 length: 17 residues. Germline assignment: CDR1 SGHRS and CDR2 YFSETQ. CDR3 in DNA: TGCGCCAGCAGCTTCAGAGGGACTAGCGGGCCTTCCTACGAGCAGTACTTC. Translation gives CASSFRGTSGPSYEQYF. Looking up the rest from reference TRBV5-1 and TRBJ2-7 gives the full variable domain: KAGVTQTPRYLIKTRGQQVTLSCSPISGHRSVSWYQQTPGQGLQFLFEYFSETQRNKGNFPGRFSGRQFSNSRSEMNVSTLELGDSALYLCASSFRGTSGPSYEQYFGPGTRLTVT.

The chain uses TRBV7-3 and TRBJ1-2; 9 bases align to TRBD1. Germline assignment: CDR1 SGHTA and CDR2 FQGTGA. Trimming took 4 bases from V and 7 from J; bases not matched to a gene: 7. The CDR3 runs 14 residues. CDR3 nucleotides: TGTGCCAGCAGCTCAGTTCCGGGACAGGGTGGCTACACCTTC. Translation gives CASSSVPGQGGYTF. Together with reference TRBV7-3 and TRBJ1-2, the CDR3 gives the full variable domain: GAGVSQTPSNKVTEKGKYVELRCDPISGHTALYWYRQSLGQGPEFLIYFQGTGAADDSGLPNDRFFAVRPEGSVSTLKIQRTERGDSAVYLCASSSVPGQGGYTFGSGTRLTVV.

The chain links TRBV5-1 to TRBJ2-7, with TRBD1 matching 12 bases. Per the germline V gene, CDR1 is SGHRS and CDR2 is YFSETQ. The junction had 8 bases not matched to a gene; V was cut back by 7 bases and J by 6 bases. The CDR3 has 14 residues. CDR3 region: CASGPGTGGFEQYF. CDR3 nucleotide sequence: TGCGCCAGCGGTCCCGGGACAGGGGGCTTCGAGCAGTACTTC.

This clone has more than one count but fewer than ten. V gene TRBV6-1 combines with J gene TRBJ2-7; maybe TRBD1 (6 bases). The V end was cut by 3 bases, the J end by 10 bases, with 10 bases between. Germline lookup yields CDR1 MNHNS and CDR2 SASEGT. The CDR3 is 11 residues long. CDR3 in amino acids: CASSDRTAQYF. In nucleotides, the CDR3 is TGTGCCAGCAGTGACCGGACAGCACAGTACTTC.

The chain is built from TRBV7-9 and TRBJ2-2; a possible D gene is TRBD1 (6 bases). Germline loops: CDR1 SEHNR, CDR2 FQNEAQ (reference sequence). V lost 2 bases to trimming and J lost 8 bases, with 9 bases between them. The length of the CDR3 is 13 residues. In nucleotides, the CDR3 is TGTGCCAGCAGCTTACAGGGGAATGGGGAGCTGTTTTTT. Amino acids: CASSLQGNGELFF.

V usage is TRBV4-1 and J usage is TRBJ2-1; 9 bases fit TRBD1. This CDR3 comprises 18 residues. The germline V gene encodes CDR1 MGHRA and CDR2 YSYEKL. V was pared by 0 bases and J by 3 bases, with 9 bases of the junction left unmatched. In DNA form, the CDR3 reads TGCGCCAGCAGCCAAGATCTAGGGACAGGGCTAAGCTACAATGAGCAGTTCTTC. It yields the protein CASSQDLGTGLSYNEQFF.

The chain couples TRBV9 to TRBJ1-1, with a possible D match to TRBD1 (6 bases). This CDR3 comprises 15 residues. Per germline, CDR1 SGDLS and CDR2 YYNGEE. V shed 3 bases and J shed 2 bases, with 14 bases lying between them. DNA for the CDR3: TGTGCCAGCAGCGAGGGCAGGGGATTAAACACTGAAGCTTTCTTT. Translation gives CASSEGRGLNTEAFF.

This chain joins TRBV5-1 and TRBJ1-1; D unclear. Trimming pared 0 bases from V and 1 base from J, leaving 13 bases between. The germline V gene encodes CDR1 SGHRS and CDR2 YFSETQ. The CDR3 has 16 residues. This CDR3 is CASSLDPRRENTEAFF. CDR3 bases: TGCGCCAGCAGCTTGGATCCCCGGCGGGAGAACACTGAAGCTTTCTTT. The variable domain in full, completed from reference TRBV5-1 and TRBJ1-1, reads KAGVTQTPRYLIKTRGQQVTLSCSPISGHRSVSWYQQTPGQGLQFLFEYFSETQRNKGNFPGRFSGRQFSNSRSEMNVSTLELGDSALYLCASSLDPRRENTEAFFGQGTRLTVV.

The chain carries TRBV5-8 and TRBJ1-6; D is undetermined. This CDR3 is built from 16 residues. Between the trimmed V and J ends, which lost 4 bases and 6 bases, there was a span of 17 bases. Per germline, CDR1 SGHTS and CDR2 YDEGEE. CDR3 DNA sequence: TGTGCCAGCAGCATGCTAGGAGCAGTAACTAATTCACCCCTCCACTTT. Translation: CASSMLGAVTNSPLHF.

V is TRBV28 and J is TRBJ1-2; tentative D call: TRBD1 (5 bases). Deletions cut 6 bases from V and 4 bases from J, with 15 bases between. The germline gives CDR1 MDHEN, CDR2 SYDVKM. CDR3 length: 14 residues. In nucleotides, the CDR3 is TGTGCCAGCAGCGCTCTAGGGGTTTTCTATGGCTACACCTTC. Its translation is CASSALGVFYGYTF.

V and J are TRBV30 and TRBJ2-1; TRBD2 might be the D (6 bases). V was pared by 3 bases and J by 6 bases, with 9 bases between. Germline V gives CDR1 GTSNPN, CDR2 SVGIG (reference sequence). CDR3 length: 12 residues. The CDR3 loop reads CAWRGGVNEQFF. CDR3 coding DNA: TGTGCCTGGAGAGGAGGGGTCAATGAGCAGTTCTTC.

The chain employs TRBV9 and TRBJ1-1, with D possibly TRBD1 on 5 matching bases. The CDR3 spans 16 residues. Germline assignment: CDR1 SGDLS and CDR2 YYNGEE. V was trimmed by 0 bases and J by 0 bases, leaving 12 bases between them. CDR3 nucleotide sequence: TGTGCCAGCAGCGTAGCCCCTGGGACTATGAACACTGAAGCTTTCTTT. It encodes CASSVAPGTMNTEAFF.

The J gene is TRBJ2-5, the V gene TRBV6-2 or TRBV6-3; possibly TRBD1 for D (6 bases). From germline, CDR1 is MNHEY and CDR2 SVGEGT. The V end was cut by 4 bases, the J end by 7 bases, with 16 bases between. This CDR3 region has 14 residues. DNA of the CDR3: TGTGCCAGCAGTTTGGACAGTTTAAGGGGGACCCAGTACTTC. Translated: CASSLDSLRGTQYF.

The chain is built from TRBV28 and TRBJ1-3; 9 bases fit TRBD1. Germline CDR1 MDHEN, CDR2 SYDVKM. The CDR3 runs to 18 residues. With 4 bases clipped from V and 0 bases from J, the junction kept 10 bases outside the gene matches. The CDR3 reads CASSSLSGTGNSGNTIYF. CDR3 DNA sequence: TGTGCCAGCAGTTCCCTCTCCGGGACAGGGAACTCTGGAAACACCATATATTTT.

V and J are TRBV5-1 and TRBJ1-1; D unclear. The CDR3 sequence is 14 residues long. Trimming took 0 bases from V and 1 from J, leaving 7 bases between them. Germline V gives CDR1 SGHRS, CDR2 YFSETQ. The CDR3: CASSLGSRNTEAFF. The CDR3 bases are TGCGCCAGCAGCTTGGGAAGCCGGAACACTGAAGCTTTCTTT.